This TCR beta chain was identified during a study of shared clonotypes between healthy human individuals. As for the study in general: The donor pool was made up of two women and a few men aged 18 to 49. Whole-study results and caveats: Investigators collected only blood, and repertoires in tissues likely differ. Shared clonotypes: approximately 5.3% naive CD4, around 4% naive CD8, roughly 2.4% memory CD4, 0.4% to 0.45% memory CD8.

On this clone: Antigen specificity is unknown.

This CDR3 contains 13 residues. Germline CDR1 and CDR2: SQVTM and ANQGSEA. V was shortened by 7 bases and J by 1 base, with 14 bases between the two germline ends. Naive CD8 cells comprised CD45RO-negative, CCR7-positively selected cells, excluding terminally differentiated effector memory CD45RA+ cells. Original processing notes: Junction-only sequences without quality scores were provided by ImmunoSEQ, so filtering was different. Here immunoSEQ multiplex PCR was the method, and the copy in TCRdb shows in-frame clones only, minus some. V and J calls and clone size are those listed in that table; D and trimming were worked out from the DNA. The top ten hold 24% of the sample, which has 550,000 to 750,000 clones, about 90% seen once.

This chain joins TRBV29-1 and TRBJ2-7, with D perhaps matching TRBD1 (5 bases). The TCR originated in a man aged 30-40 years in good health. The sample comprised naive CD8+ T cells sorted from blood. CDR3 loop: CSGLDSLSYEQYF. CDR3 sequence (DNA): TGCAGCGGCTTAGACAGCCTATCCTACGAGCAGTACTTC.